Listed below are T cell receptor beta chains from one sample, sequenced in a study of T cell responses to AZD1222 COVID-19 vaccine. Libraries were prepared by immunoSEQ multiplex PCR; TCRdb keeps only in-frame clonotypes and omits some of them. The sample holds roughly 110,000 clones, about 87% seen once. The input for sequencing was peripheral blood, taken on day 0 of AZD1222 vaccination. The source of these receptors is an adult in good health. The CDR3 runs from the conserved cysteine through the conserved F or W. D genes are given only for firm matches. Clone size is not always given. Where it is, it says once, few, many or a class for expanded clones.

d_call,clone_size,v_call,j_call,cdr3_aa
.,.,TRBV2,TRBJ1-5,CASSVDSLNQPQHF
TRBD1,.,TRBV28,TRBJ2-7,CASGQGVDEQYF
.,.,TRBV11-2,TRBJ1-2,CASSLLTGNYGYTF
TRBD1,few,TRBV5-1,TRBJ1-2,CASSLGGQGQSNYGYTF
.,.,TRBV5-6,TRBJ2-7,CASSSGGPSYEQYF
.,once,TRBV10-3,TRBJ1-2,CAISTGSSYGYTF
.,.,TRBV5-1,TRBJ2-2,CASSSPVQGSTGELFF
.,.,TRBV9,TRBJ2-3,CASSSGPDRDTQYF
TRBD2,.,TRBV6-2/TRBV6-3,TRBJ2-7,CASSKTSGPSGEQYF
.,.,TRBV2,TRBJ1-2,CASSERANYGYTF
.,.,TRBV29-1,TRBJ1-5,CSVDYGGQQHF
TRBD2,.,TRBV5-1,TRBJ2-1,CASSFQAGGYNEQFF
.,once,TRBV19,TRBJ1-3,CASSIVSVVSSGNTIYF
TRBD2,.,TRBV28,TRBJ2-3,CASTSGRRTDTQYF
.,once,TRBV11-3,TRBJ2-1,CASSLGVGGIYNEQFF
.,.,TRBV19,TRBJ2-1,CASSTLAYSYNEQFF
.,.,TRBV7-2,TRBJ1-1,CASSLGQGLSNTEAFF
.,.,TRBV7-6,TRBJ2-5,CASSLNGGRQETQYF
.,.,TRBV5-1,TRBJ2-5,CASSLGSVRETQYF
TRBD1,.,TRBV29-1,TRBJ1-5,CSVELGQGGTSWCNQPQHF
.,.,TRBV13,TRBJ1-1,CASSLGWERNTEAFF
.,.,TRBV5-6,TRBJ1-1,CASSPPSLLVENTEAFF
.,.,TRBV6-6,TRBJ1-1,CASSYGGAVRYTEAFF
.,.,TRBV7-8,TRBJ2-5,CASSLGVSQETQYF
.,.,TRBV7-6,TRBJ1-4,CASSDRDNPEKLFF
.,.,TRBV7-3,TRBJ2-7,CASSLSGHGPYEQYF
.,.,TRBV15,TRBJ2-3,CATSRDSRDTQYF
TRBD1,.,TRBV15,TRBJ1-3,CATSGPGQARGTIYF